The 16 T cell receptor beta chains reported below all come from one sample, sequenced in a study of blood T cell repertoires in COVID-19. Sequenced by immunoSEQ multiplex PCR; TCRdb stores in-frame clones only, minus some. The sample contains roughly 160,000 clones, roughly 84% of which appear only once. The specimen sequenced was PBMCs or T cells enriched from blood (not recorded which). These receptors were taken from a man aged 55 to 70 who had recovered from COVID-19.

The genes are TRBV29-1 and TRBJ2-1, with D hard to call. The CDR3 runs 14 residues. Germline V lookup: CDR1 SQVTM, CDR2 ANQGSEA. Trimming took 4 bases from V and 4 from J, leaving 14 bases between them. In DNA form, the CDR3 reads TGCAGCGTTGGAGATACTACTAAATACAATGAGCAGTTCTTC. Translating it yields CSVGDTTKYNEQFF.

This sequence joins TRBV7-6 and TRBJ2-2, with 7 bases matching TRBD2. Unmatched junction bases numbered 8, after V lost 3 bases and J lost 7 bases. This CDR3 spans 15 amino acids. The germline V gene has CDR1 SGHVS and CDR2 FNYEAQ. The CDR3 region is CASSLGGSRIGELFF. In DNA form, the CDR3 reads TGTGCCAGCAGCTTGGGCGGGAGCAGGATCGGGGAGCTGTTTTTT.

V gene TRBV7-9 combines with J gene TRBJ1-1, with 8 nucleotides matching TRBD1. The CDR3 sequence is 15 residues long. Germline loops: CDR1 SEHNR, CDR2 FQNEAQ (reference sequence). V shed 5 bases, J shed 1 base, and the junction held 6 bases outside the gene matches. The CDR3 protein is CASSLLTGENTEAFF. The CDR3 bases are TGTGCCAGCAGCCTATTGACAGGGGAGAACACTGAAGCTTTCTTT.

Concerning this clone: Relative to the germline gene, one junction end is altered; a read error may explain this. The CDR3 DNA follows: TGTGCCAGCAGCCAGGTCGGGACAGAGGAGAACTTC. Protein product: CASSQVGTEENF. V usage is TRBV3-1 (or the pseudogene TRBV3-2) and J usage is TRBJ2-5; 7 bases are shared with TRBD1. The CDR3 covers 12 residues. Germline loops: CDR1 LGHDT, CDR2 YNNKEL (reference sequence).

This clone appeared a single time. V usage is TRBV6-5 and J usage is TRBJ1-4, with 10 positions matching TRBD1. With 6 bases clipped from V and 3 bases from J, the junction kept 4 bases outside the gene matches. Germline-derived CDR1 and CDR2 are MNHEY and SVGAGI. This CDR3 has 15 amino acids. CDR3 nucleotide sequence: TGTGCCAGCAGCTACGGGACAGGGGCTAATGAAAAACTGTTTTTT. It encodes CASSYGTGANEKLFF.

The rearrangement uses TRBV6-5 and TRBJ1-1; 8 nucleotides agree with TRBD1. V gave up 2 bases and J gave up 6 bases; unmatched junction bases: 5. This CDR3 spans 14 amino acids. Germline CDR1 reads MNHEY; CDR2 reads SVGAGI. CDR3 in DNA: TGTGCCAGCAGTTACAACAGGGGGGGGGCTGAAGCTTTCTTT. It is translated as CASSYNRGGAEAFF.

The chain carries TRBV11-1 and TRBJ1-2, with 11 positions matching TRBD1. Germline lookup yields CDR1 SGHAT and CDR2 FQDESV (reference sequence). V lost 5 bases, J lost 6 bases, and 5 bases stayed unmatched. This CDR3 is 14 amino acids long. The CDR3 here is CASSKDRGQDGYTF. The CDR3 coding sequence is TGTGCCAGCAGCAAGGACAGGGGGCAGGATGGCTACACCTTC.

The V call is TRBV24-1, the J call TRBJ2-4; 7 nucleotides agree with TRBD2. The germline V gene has CDR1 KGHDR and CDR2 SFDVKD. J was trimmed by 1 base and V by 9 bases; bases with no gene match: 2. The CDR3 contains 13 residues. CDR3 DNA sequence: TGTGCCACCGCCGGGGGGGCCAAAAACATTCAGTACTTC. Protein sequence: CATAGGAKNIQYF.

This rearrangement joins TRBV5-6 to TRBJ2-5, with 10 bases matching TRBD2. The CDR3 has 16 amino acids. Germline V gives CDR1 SGHDT, CDR2 YYEEEE. The ends lost 1 base at V and 3 bases at J; junction bases unmatched: 6. The CDR3, as DNA: TGTGCCAGCAGCTTGACTAGCGGGATTATGAAAGAGACCCAGTACTTC. Protein: CASSLTSGIMKETQYF.

The table lists this clone with a count of one. This chain joins TRBV2 and TRBJ1-5; 8 bases align to TRBD1. The CDR3 is 15 amino acids. Germline lookup yields CDR1 SNHLY and CDR2 FYNNEI. The V gene end was trimmed by 6 bases and the J gene end by 0 bases; junction bases not matched to a gene: 4. The CDR3 nucleotides read TGTGCCAGCAGGGACAGGGTTGGTAGCAATCAGCCCCAGCATTTT. This encodes CASRDRVGSNQPQHF.

The rearrangement joins TRBV28 to TRBJ2-4, with 7 bases fitting TRBD2. Germline CDR1 and CDR2: MDHEN and SYDVKM. This CDR3 is 19 amino acids long. The V and J ends lost 6 bases and 5 bases, in that order; junction bases with no gene match: 22. CDR3 nucleotide sequence: TGTGCCAGCAGCAGCCTGAAAAACCTAGCGGTTTTTGAGGAAAACATTCAGTACTTC. The encoded protein is CASSSLKNLAVFEENIQYF. The full variable domain, its missing parts supplied by reference TRBV28 and TRBJ2-4, is DVKVTQSSRYLVKRTGEKVFLECVQDMDHENMFWYRQDPGLGLRLIYFSYDVKMKEKGDIPEGYSVSREKKERFSLILESASTNQTSMYLCASSSLKNLAVFEENIQYFGAGTRLSVL.

This sequence joins TRBV28 and TRBJ1-5; 7 positions match TRBD1. This CDR3 has 15 residues. J gave up 7 bases and V 6 bases, and 12 bases lay outside the gene matches. Germline CDR1 reads MDHEN; CDR2 reads SYDVKM. The DNA for the CDR3 is TGTGCCAGCAGCCCTACCCAACAGGGGAACCAGCCCCAGCATTTT. Translating gives CASSPTQQGNQPQHF.

The genes are TRBV6-5 and TRBJ2-1; TRBD1 is a possible D gene (7 bases). Per the germline V gene, CDR1 is MNHEY and CDR2 is SVGAGI. Trimming stripped 7 bases from V and 3 bases from J, with 13 bases between. CDR3 length equals 14 residues. The CDR3 sequence is CASNNRGGYNEQFF. The CDR3 DNA reads TGTGCCAGCAACAACAGGGGAGGCTACAATGAGCAGTTCTTC.

This rearrangement joins TRBV19 to TRBJ1-6, with 8 bases fitting TRBD1. The CDR3 has 15 residues. With V trimmed by 5 bases and J by 7 bases, 7 bases remained unmatched. The germline V gene has CDR1 LNHDA and CDR2 SQIVND (reference sequence). CDR3 protein: CASSSGTGQNSPLHF. DNA of the CDR3: TGTGCCAGTAGTTCCGGGACAGGACAGAATTCACCCCTCCACTTT.

J is TRBJ1-1 and V is TRBV6-6, with D possibly matching TRBD1 (6 bases). The CDR3 is made up of 14 amino acids. Trimming removed 7 bases from V and 6 bases from J, with 18 bases in between. Germline V gene data show CDR1 as MNHNY and CDR2 as SVGAGI (reference sequence). The CDR3 nucleotides are TGTGCCAGCAATAGTAGGGGGGGGGTCTCTGAAGCTTTCTTT. It is translated as CASNSRGGVSEAFF.

This clone showed up just once. The chain links TRBV19 to TRBJ2-3; the match to TRBD2 covers 7 bases. Germline V CDR1 and CDR2: LNHDA, SQIVND (reference sequence). The trim removed 4 bases at V and 0 bases at J, leaving 4 bases unmatched. There are 15 residues in the CDR3. The CDR3 is CASSTGGTSTDTQYF. CDR3 nucleotide sequence: TGTGCCAGTAGTACGGGGGGAACTAGCACAGATACGCAGTATTTT. Combining the CDR3 with reference TRBV19 and TRBJ2-3 gives the whole variable domain DGGITQSPKYLFRKEGQNVTLSCEQNLNHDAMYWYRQDPGQGLRLIYYSQIVNDFQKGDIAEGYSVSREKKESFPLTVTSAQKNPTAFYLCASSTGGTSTDTQYFGPGTRLTVL.